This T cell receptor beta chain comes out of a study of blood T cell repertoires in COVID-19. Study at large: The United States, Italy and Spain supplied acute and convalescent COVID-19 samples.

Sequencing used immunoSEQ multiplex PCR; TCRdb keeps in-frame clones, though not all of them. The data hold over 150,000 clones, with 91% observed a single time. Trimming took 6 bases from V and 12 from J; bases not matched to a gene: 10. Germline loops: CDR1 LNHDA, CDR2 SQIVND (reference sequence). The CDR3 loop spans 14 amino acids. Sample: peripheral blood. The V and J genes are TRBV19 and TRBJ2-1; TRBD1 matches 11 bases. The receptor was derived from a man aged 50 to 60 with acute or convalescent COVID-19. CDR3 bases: TGTGCCAGTAGGGGCTGGACAGGGGGCGGGGGGCAGTTCTTC. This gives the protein CASRGWTGGGGQFF.